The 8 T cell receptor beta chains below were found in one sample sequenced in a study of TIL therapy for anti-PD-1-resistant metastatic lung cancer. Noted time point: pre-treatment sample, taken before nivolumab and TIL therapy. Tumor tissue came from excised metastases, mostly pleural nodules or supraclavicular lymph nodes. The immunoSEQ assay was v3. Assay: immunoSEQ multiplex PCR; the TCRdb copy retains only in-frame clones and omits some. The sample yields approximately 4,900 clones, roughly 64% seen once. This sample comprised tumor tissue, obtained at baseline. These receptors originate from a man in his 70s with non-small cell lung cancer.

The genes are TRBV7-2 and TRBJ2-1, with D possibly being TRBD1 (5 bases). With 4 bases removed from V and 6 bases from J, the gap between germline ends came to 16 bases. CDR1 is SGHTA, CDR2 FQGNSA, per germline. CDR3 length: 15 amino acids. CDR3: CASSSPGFQGNEQFF. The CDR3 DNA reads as TGTGCCAGCAGCTCTCCAGGGTTTCAGGGCAATGAGCAGTTCTTC.

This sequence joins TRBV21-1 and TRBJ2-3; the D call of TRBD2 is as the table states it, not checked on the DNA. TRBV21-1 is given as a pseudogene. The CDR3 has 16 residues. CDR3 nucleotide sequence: TGTGCCAGCAGCAAAGTATCGAGGGGGGGCCCAGATACGCAGTATTTT. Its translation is CASSKVSRGGPDTQYF.

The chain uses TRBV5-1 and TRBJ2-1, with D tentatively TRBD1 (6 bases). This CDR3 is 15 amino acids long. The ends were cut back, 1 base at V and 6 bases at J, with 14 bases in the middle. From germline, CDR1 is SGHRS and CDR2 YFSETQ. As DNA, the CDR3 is TGCGCCAGCAGCTTGTCCTCAGGGGATGGCAATGAGCAGTTCTTC. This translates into CASSLSSGDGNEQFF.

The DNA of the CDR3 is TGTGCCAGCAGCTCCGGACAGGGTGGGTTCCACACTGAAGCTTTCTTT. Translation gives CASSSGQGGFHTEAFF. V and J are TRBV5-8 and TRBJ1-1; 8 nucleotides match TRBD1. CDR3 size: 16 residues. V lost 3 bases and J lost 3; bases outside the gene matches: 10. The germline V gene has CDR1 SGHTS and CDR2 YDEGEE.

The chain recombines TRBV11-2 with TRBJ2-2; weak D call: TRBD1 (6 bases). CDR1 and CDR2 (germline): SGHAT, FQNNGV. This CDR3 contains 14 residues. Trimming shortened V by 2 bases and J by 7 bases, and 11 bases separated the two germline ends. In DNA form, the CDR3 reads TGTGCCAGCAGCTTAAACAGGGATCTCGGGGAGCTGTTTTTT. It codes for CASSLNRDLGELFF.

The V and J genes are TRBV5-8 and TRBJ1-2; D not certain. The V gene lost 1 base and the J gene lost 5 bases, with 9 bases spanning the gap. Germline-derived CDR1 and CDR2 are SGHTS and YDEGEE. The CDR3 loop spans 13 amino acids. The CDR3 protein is CASSLSRSYGYTF. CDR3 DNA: TGTGCCAGCAGCTTGTCCAGGTCTTATGGCTACACCTTC. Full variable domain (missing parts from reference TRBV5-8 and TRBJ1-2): EAGVTQSPTHLIKTRGQQATLRCSPISGHTSVYWYQQALGLGLQFLLWYDEGEERNRGNFPPRFSGRQFPNYSSELNVNALELEDSALYLCASSLSRSYGYTFGSGTRLTVV.

The CDR3 sequence: CASSLDPGMGANVLTF. The DNA of the CDR3 is TGTGCCAGCAGCTTAGATCCGGGGATGGGGGCCAACGTCCTGACTTTC. The gene calls are TRBV11-2 and TRBJ2-6; a possible D gene is TRBD2 (5 bases). There are 16 residues in the CDR3. Trimming took 0 bases from V and 4 from J, leaving 10 bases between them. Looked up from germline, CDR1 is SGHAT and CDR2 is FQNNGV.

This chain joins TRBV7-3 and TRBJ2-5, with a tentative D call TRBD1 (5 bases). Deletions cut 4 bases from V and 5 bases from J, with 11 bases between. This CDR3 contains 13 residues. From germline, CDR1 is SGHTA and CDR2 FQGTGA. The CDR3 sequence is CASSSRAGETQYF. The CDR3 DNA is TGTGCCAGCAGCTCCCGAGCAGGGGAGACCCAGTACTTC.